This T cell receptor beta chain was documented in a study of blood T cell repertoires in COVID-19. Study context: Some COVID-19 samples were acute and others convalescent; all came from the United States, Italy and Spain.

The CDR3 covers 14 residues. Trimming removed 2 bases from V and 0 bases from J, with 5 bases in between. CDR1 is SEHNR, CDR2 FQNEAQ, per germline (reference sequence). How the authors handled the data: For nucleated cells, counts were estimated from reference gene primer amplification. Sequencing was performed with immunoSEQ multiplex PCR; in TCRdb, only in-frame clones are kept and a portion is missing. That table supplies the V and J calls and clone size; D and trimming were determined from the DNA. Of some 80,000 clones detected, 75% to 95% appear once; the ten largest clones hold 0.75% to 0.8%. This receptor was obtained from a woman over 75 with acute or convalescent COVID-19. The sample taken for sequencing was peripheral blood. The rearrangement joins TRBV7-9 to TRBJ1-5, with a tentative D call TRBD1 (5 bases). The CDR3 loop is CASSLQGSNQPQHF. The CDR3 DNA reads TGTGCCAGCAGCTTACAGGGTAGCAATCAGCCCCAGCATTTT. The full variable domain, its missing parts supplied by reference TRBV7-9 and TRBJ1-5, is DTGVSQNPRHKITKRGQNVTFRCDPISEHNRLYWYRQTLGQGPEFLTYFQNEAQLEKSRLLSDRFSAERPKGSFSTLEIQRTEQGDSAMYLCASSLQGSNQPQHFGDGTRLSIL.